This T cell receptor beta chain was sequenced in a study of blood T cell repertoires in COVID-19 (dated by TCRdb to the early 2020s). Some background on the complete study: Samples covering the acute and convalescent phases of COVID-19 were provided by collaborators in the United States, Italy and Spain. The material from the prospective study consisted of cDNA or gDNA derived from T cells, B-cell-depleted T cells, or PBMCs. Subjects who had been exposed to COVID-19, were actively infected with it, or had recovered from it provided the deeply sampled blood TCRbeta repertoires that made up the dataset. A freely available public database, intended as a resource for researchers studying the immune response to SARS-CoV-2, is where the repertoires were released. Samples came from the ongoing ImmuneRACE study (first 160 participants) plus 1,254 subjects from 6 global collaborators. Nearly every sample came with metadata listing a de-identified subject ID, COVID-19 status, age in years and sex. Where available, HLA class I and class II types were taken from metadata supplied by the sample provider and were not determined by assay-based typing. Results the study describes overall, beyond this receptor: Clinical and demographic metadata were provided uncurated, with the amount varying by source and participant.

TCRbeta CDR3 regions were amplified from genomic DNA by means of the immunoSEQ Assay, a bias-controlled multiplex PCR. Processing in the source paper ran as follows. Within the assay, amplification of reference gene primers was used to estimate how many nucleated cells each sample contained. Sequence reads were collapsed and filtered to measure the absolute abundance of every unique TCRbeta CDR3 rearrangement. For each sample, productive Simpson clonality was calculated by taking the square root of Simpson's diversity index across productive rearrangements. This is the immuneACCESS table as TCRdb keeps it, with only in-frame sequences that have V and J called. A part of the clones is gone; compared with another copy, unresolved V genes explain less than half, and the rest is unexplained. V, J and clone size derive from that table, while D and trimming were established from the DNA sequence. The sample contains more than 100,000 clones, around four fifths of them found a single time. Approximately 12% of the sample goes to the ten largest clones.

The collaborating institutions used their own protocols to collect whole blood in K2EDTA tubes. For TCRbeta analysis, collaborators shipped samples in one of three forms: frozen whole blood, isolated PBMCs, or DNA extracted from either of those sample types. Of note for this clone: Its antigen specificity is not known. Base-call qualities are not available, and no considerably larger clone is one nucleotide away.

The CDR1 and CDR2 encoded by the germline V gene are SGHRS and YFSETQ. Taken from cysteine to phenylalanine, the CDR3 has 16 residues. Only the CDR3 portion is preserved as DNA: 48 bases, with reading frame beginning at the first base. Unmatched junction bases come to 6, with V trimmed by 0 bases and J by 7 bases. The sequenced material came from peripheral blood. In this chain, TRBV5-1 is recombined with TRBJ2-1; 11 central bases correspond to TRBD2. The receptor's source is a human donor in a cohort sampled during active COVID-19. The CDR3 sequence is CASSLGTSGGVNEQFF. The nucleotide sequence reads as follows: TGCGCCAGCAGCTTGGGAACTAGCGGGGGTGTGAATGAGCAGTTCTTC.